The table lists the clone carrying this T cell receptor beta chain with many counts. This CDR3 is built from 15 residues. V shed 5 bases, J shed 3 bases, and the junction held 7 bases outside the gene matches. Germline V CDR1 and CDR2: SGHTA, FQGTGA. Documented time point: after trial treatment. Specified treatment: LDRT plus nivolumab, ipilimumab, low-dose cyclophosphamide and aspirin (RACIN trial). This sample was taken from a study of low-dose radiotherapy and immunotherapy resistance in tumors. On the study more broadly: Dosing of intravenous cyclophosphamide at 200 mg/m2 occurred every two weeks and took place one day prior to radiation and immunotherapy.

TCRs underwent around 20 PCR cycles of amplification with a constant-region primer and V-primer adapter. The mRNA that was isolated underwent amplification by in vitro transcription. One entry per CDR3 protein, called by TCRdb with MiXCR from the reads. Here the sample spans some 52,000 distinct CDR3 sequences, roughly a third being singletons. The TCR sequence derives from a male donor with rectosigmoid adenocarcinoma. The chain combines TRBV7-3 with TRBJ2-1; 7 bases match TRBD2. Sample: PBMCs, taken after low-dose radiotherapy plus immunotherapy. Written as DNA, the CDR3 is TGTGCCAGCAGCGGGGAGGGTGGTGGCTACAATGAGCAGTTCTTC. Protein product: CASSGEGGGYNEQFF.